This note documents a single T cell receptor beta chain sequence. TCRdb's copy holds only in-frame clones and misses some; the assay was immunoSEQ multiplex PCR. The profile shows 120,000 to 150,000 clones, roughly three quarters of them singletons. This entry comes from a study of blood T cell repertoires in COVID-19. In germline, CDR1 is SGHRS, CDR2 YFSETQ. The CDR3 contains 13 residues. V lost 4 bases and J lost 8, with 10 bases in between. The V gene is TRBV5-1, the J gene TRBJ1-6, with unresolved D. This TCR was recovered from a man over 45 with active or convalescent COVID-19. Sample: peripheral blood. Here the CDR3 reads CASSPIRDSPLHF. As DNA, the CDR3 is TGCGCCAGCAGCCCCATACGGGATTCACCCCTCCACTTT.